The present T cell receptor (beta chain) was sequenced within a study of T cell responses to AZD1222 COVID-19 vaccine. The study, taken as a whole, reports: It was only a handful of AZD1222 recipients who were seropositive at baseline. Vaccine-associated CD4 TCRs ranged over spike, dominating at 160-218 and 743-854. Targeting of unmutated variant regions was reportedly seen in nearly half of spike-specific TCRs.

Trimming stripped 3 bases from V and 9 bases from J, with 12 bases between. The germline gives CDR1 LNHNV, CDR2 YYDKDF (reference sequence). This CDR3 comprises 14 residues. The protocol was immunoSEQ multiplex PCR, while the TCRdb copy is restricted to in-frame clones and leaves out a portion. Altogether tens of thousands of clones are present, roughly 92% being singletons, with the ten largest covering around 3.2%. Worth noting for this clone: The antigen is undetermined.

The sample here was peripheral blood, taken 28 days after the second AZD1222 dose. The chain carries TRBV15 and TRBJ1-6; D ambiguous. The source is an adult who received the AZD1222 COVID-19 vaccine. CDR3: CATSRAQAGSPLHF. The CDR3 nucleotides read TGTGCCACCAGCAGGGCCCAGGCGGGTTCACCCCTCCACTTT.